A single sample gave rise to the 22 T cell receptor beta chains below, sequenced in a study of blood T cell repertoires in COVID-19. Using immunoSEQ multiplex PCR, the repertoire was profiled, and TCRdb retains in-frame clones only, with some absent. Among about 130,000 clones listed, 85% to 90% were seen once. Sequenced: peripheral blood. The receptors were sampled from a man older than 75 with active or convalescent COVID-19.

The chain links TRBV4-2 to TRBJ2-7, with D possibly TRBD1 on 6 matching bases. CDR1 and CDR2 (germline): LGHNA, YNFKEQ. V shed 6 bases and J shed 2 bases, with 17 bases lying between them. The CDR3 totals 15 residues. The CDR3 DNA follows: TGTGCCAGCAGTCACTCCCAAGGGGGTGCCTACGAGCAGTACTTC. This codes for CASSHSQGGAYEQYF.

V and J are TRBV28 and TRBJ1-4; 9 nucleotides align to TRBD1. Germline values: CDR1 MDHEN, CDR2 SYDVKM. The CDR3 is 15 amino acids. The junction had 6 bases not matched to a gene; V was cut back by 5 bases and J by 5 bases. The CDR3 DNA follows: TGTGCCAGCAGTCGATACAGGGGGCGGAATGAAAAACTGTTTTTT. Amino acid sequence: CASSRYRGRNEKLFF.

In its sample, this clone was seen once. The V gene is TRBV3-1 (or the pseudogene TRBV3-2), the J gene TRBJ2-6; D may be TRBD1 (6 bases). This CDR3 has 15 amino acids. Looked up from germline, CDR1 is LGHDT and CDR2 is YNNKEL (reference sequence). V lost 5 bases and J 2 bases, leaving 10 bases between the germline ends. DNA for the CDR3: TGTGCCAGCAGCATTTACAGGGCTGGGGCCAACGTCCTGACTTTC. It is translated as CASSIYRAGANVLTF.

The chain employs TRBV18 and TRBJ1-5, with unresolved D. Trimming took off 3 bases at V and 5 bases at J, with 8 bases between the two ends. Per the germline V gene, CDR1 is KGHSH and CDR2 is LQKENI. The CDR3 spans 13 residues. This chain's CDR3 is CASSPLLDQPQHF. CDR3 bases: TGTGCCAGCTCACCGCTACTAGATCAGCCCCAGCATTTT.

The count of this clone is one. The gene calls are TRBV9 and TRBJ2-7, with 7 bases matching TRBD1. Germline-derived CDR1 and CDR2 are SGDLS and YYNGEE. V shed 4 bases, J shed 4 bases, and the junction held 14 bases outside the gene matches. The CDR3 extends over 16 amino acids. The CDR3 DNA follows: TGTGCCAGCAGCTCCAGCGGTAGTCAGGGGGAATACGAGCAGTACTTC. Its translation is CASSSSGSQGEYEQYF.

This chain joins TRBV9 and TRBJ2-2; 10 bases agree with TRBD1. With 2 bases clipped from V and 5 bases from J, the junction kept 3 bases outside the gene matches. This CDR3 contains 15 residues. Germline CDR1 and CDR2: SGDLS and YYNGEE. The DNA for the CDR3 is TGTGCCAGCAGCGTTGGACAGGGGGGTACCGGGGAGCTGTTTTTT. Translated, it gives CASSVGQGGTGELFF.

The chain employs TRBV12-3 or TRBV12-4 and TRBJ2-5; 7 bases are shared with TRBD1. The V and J ends lost 8 bases and 5 bases, in that order; junction bases with no gene match: 5. This CDR3 is built from 12 residues. The CDR3 loop is CASSEQGETQYF. DNA of the CDR3: TGTGCCAGCTCGGAACAGGGGGAGACCCAGTACTTC.

The CDR3 DNA reads as TGTGCCAGCACCCCCGTCTTAAGAGGGCTGTTTTTT. It is translated as CASTPVLRGLFF. This sequence joins TRBV7-9 and TRBJ2-2, with D unresolved. The germline CDR1 and CDR2 sequences are SEHNR and FQNEAQ (reference sequence). The V and J ends lost 7 bases and 13 bases respectively, with 16 bases between them. This CDR3 is built from 12 residues.

This rearrangement joins TRBV10-3 to TRBJ2-7; tentative D call: TRBD2 (5 bases). V was clipped by 10 bases and J by 2 bases, with 18 bases between them. This CDR3 comprises 14 residues. From germline, CDR1 is ENHRY and CDR2 SYGVKD. As DNA, the CDR3 is TGTGCCACTCGGGTGGGTAGCGAGACCTACGAGCAGTACTTC. This codes for CATRVGSETYEQYF.

The CDR3 coding sequence is TGTGCCACTACGAACACAGGGGGCACAGATACGCAGTATTTT. It yields the protein CATTNTGGTDTQYF. V gene TRBV24-1 combines with J gene TRBJ2-3, with TRBD1 identical over 7 bases. Trimming at V came to 10 bases and at J to 1 base, leaving 7 bases not matched to a gene. CDR3 size: 14 residues. Germline V CDR1 and CDR2: KGHDR, SFDVKD.

The V and J genes are TRBV7-8 and TRBJ2-5, with no clear D. The V end was cut by 3 bases, the J end by 10 bases, with 9 bases between. Germline lookup yields CDR1 SGHVS and CDR2 FQNEAQ. The CDR3 spans 11 residues. DNA for the CDR3: TGTGCCAGCAGCTTCGGCCCAGGCCAGTACTTC. It codes for CASSFGPGQYF.

This chain joins TRBV4-1 and TRBJ1-5; D is undetermined. V was clipped by 6 bases and J by 0 bases, with 9 bases between them. Germline-derived CDR1 and CDR2 are MGHRA and YSYEKL. This CDR3 contains 14 residues. In nucleotides, the CDR3 is TGCGCCAGCAGGGAGGTTTATAGCAATCAGCCCCAGCATTTT. It specifies CASREVYSNQPQHF.

The chain combines TRBV3-1 (or the pseudogene TRBV3-2) with TRBJ2-3, with 8 positions matching TRBD2. The germline V gene encodes CDR1 LGHDT and CDR2 YNNKEL (reference sequence). CDR3 length: 16 residues. J lost 0 bases, V lost 1 base, and 3 bases had no gene match. The CDR3 sequence is CASSQGAGASTDTQYF. Here the CDR3 DNA reads TGTGCCAGCAGCCAAGGAGCGGGGGCTAGCACAGATACGCAGTATTTT.

V and J are TRBV19 and TRBJ1-4; D may be TRBD1 (5 bases). CDR1 is LNHDA, CDR2 SQIVND, per germline (reference sequence). The length of the CDR3 is 15 residues. The V end was cut by 3 bases, the J end by 8 bases, with 16 bases between. CDR3 loop: CASSIIGTGGEKLFF. For the CDR3, the DNA is TGTGCCAGTAGTATCATTGGGACGGGAGGAGAAAAACTGTTTTTT.

V gene TRBV6-2 or TRBV6-3 combines with J gene TRBJ2-7, with TRBD2 matching over 8 bases. Trimming removed 6 bases from V and 2 bases from J; junction bases left unmatched: 12. This CDR3 is built from 16 residues. CDR1 and CDR2 (germline): MNHEY, SVGEGT. The CDR3, as DNA: TGTGCCAGCAGCCCGAGCGGGAGCCGCGGGACCTACGAGCAGTACTTC. Protein sequence: CASSPSGSRGTYEQYF.

The rearrangement uses TRBV24-1 and TRBJ2-1; 8 bases agree with TRBD2. Germline assignment: CDR1 KGHDR and CDR2 SFDVKD. The CDR3 length is 16 residues. The ends lost 3 bases at V and 7 bases at J; junction bases unmatched: 10. The CDR3 DNA is TGTGCCACCAGTGATGGGGGGCTAGCGGGTCATAATGAGCAGTTCTTC. It codes for CATSDGGLAGHNEQFF.

The chain employs TRBV27 and TRBJ2-7, with 9 nucleotides matching TRBD1. Germline V gene sequence: CDR1 MNHEY, CDR2 SMNVEV (reference sequence). The V segment lost 4 bases and the J segment 3 bases; nucleotides outside the gene matches: 7. The CDR3 is 15 residues long. This chain's CDR3 is CASSSPGQGHYEQYF. Here the CDR3 DNA reads TGTGCCAGCAGTTCTCCAGGACAGGGGCACTACGAGCAGTACTTC.

The chain joins TRBV24-1 to TRBJ1-2; 12 bases map to TRBD1. Trimming took 3 bases from V and 6 from J; bases not matched to a gene: 10. The CDR3 spans 17 residues. Per the germline V gene, CDR1 is KGHDR and CDR2 is SFDVKD. The CDR3 bases are TGTGCCACCAGTGATCTATGGGACAGGGGGCGGGGGAATGGCTACACCTTC. This sequence encodes CATSDLWDRGRGNGYTF.

The DNA of the CDR3 is TGCGCCAGCAGCTTGGGCGGGACAGGCAATGAAAAACTGTTTTTT. Protein: CASSLGGTGNEKLFF. This rearrangement joins TRBV5-1 to TRBJ1-4; 8 positions match TRBD1. The CDR3 totals 15 residues. Germline CDR1 is SGHRS and CDR2 is YFSETQ. The ends lost 0 bases at V and 5 bases at J; junction bases unmatched: 3. Complete variable domain (other parts from reference TRBV5-1 and TRBJ1-4): KAGVTQTPRYLIKTRGQQVTLSCSPISGHRSVSWYQQTPGQGLQFLFEYFSETQRNKGNFPGRFSGRQFSNSRSEMNVSTLELGDSALYLCASSLGGTGNEKLFFGSGTQLSVL.

This sequence joins TRBV10-3 and TRBJ2-4; 7 nucleotides line up with TRBD1. Germline CDR1 and CDR2: ENHRY and SYGVKD. J was trimmed by 1 base and V by 10 bases; bases with no gene match: 7. This CDR3 is 14 amino acids long. The CDR3 DNA reads TGTGCCAGCCATACAGGGGACGCCAAAAACATTCAGTACTTC. Its protein is CASHTGDAKNIQYF.

The rearrangement uses TRBV3-1 (or the pseudogene TRBV3-2) and TRBJ1-5, with 8 nucleotides matching TRBD1. Germline CDR1 LGHDT, CDR2 YNNKEL (reference sequence). The CDR3 spans 15 residues. With 3 bases clipped from V and 7 bases from J, the junction kept 8 bases outside the gene matches. CDR3 sequence: CASSHGGQVEQPQHF. CDR3 DNA: TGTGCCAGCAGCCACGGGGGACAGGTCGAACAGCCCCAGCATTTT.

This clone was recorded once. The chain has TRBV5-4 and TRBJ2-1; TRBD2 matches 7 bases. The CDR3 length is 16 residues. Germline CDR1 reads SGHNT; CDR2 reads YYREEE (reference sequence). Unmatched junction bases numbered 7, after V lost 0 bases and J lost 4 bases. The CDR3 is CASSLGGTGGYNEQFF. Here the CDR3 DNA reads TGTGCCAGCAGCTTGGGGGGTACGGGAGGATACAATGAGCAGTTCTTC. The full variable domain, in which reference TRBV5-4 and TRBJ2-1 provide the parts outside the CDR3, is ETGVTQSPTHLIKTRGQQVTLRCSSQSGHNTVSWYQQALGQGPQFIFQYYREEENGRGNFPPRFSGLQFPNYSSELNVNALELDDSALYLCASSLGGTGGYNEQFFGPGTRLTVL.